Sequencing of this T cell receptor beta chain was carried out in a study of vaccination and CD4 T cells after COVID-19. Study as a whole: Each enrolled participant received a two-dose regimen of either BNT162b2 or mRNA-1273 vaccine. Overlapping spike peptides from SARS-CoV-2, HCoV-NL63, HCoV-OC43 and HCoV-229E served to stimulate the cells.

With the Oncomine TCR Beta short-read assay, DNA from cultured CD4+ T cells was sequenced. TCRdb reprocessed the PCR reads via MiXCR and lists one record per CDR3 protein. This repertoire shows some 20,000 distinct CDR3 sequences, approximately 70% found once; its top ten account for 3.5% to 4.5%. This CDR3 is 12 amino acids long. The V end lost 6 bases, the J end lost 4 bases, and 10 bases lay between the germline ends. CDR1 and CDR2 from the germline V gene are SGHTA and FQGNSA. Turning to this clonotype: Its antigen is undetermined.

Treatment specified: roughly ten-day PBMC culture with coronavirus spike peptide pools or control peptides (ViraFEST assay). The chain carries TRBV7-2 and TRBJ2-7; no clear D. The origin of this receptor is a human donor who had recovered from COVID-19. Sequencing was done on a sample of CD4+ T cells from blood, cultured in vitro. The CDR3 sequence is CASSRGPYEQYF. CDR3 nucleotide sequence: TGTGCCAGCAGTCGAGGACCTTACGAGCAGTACTTC.